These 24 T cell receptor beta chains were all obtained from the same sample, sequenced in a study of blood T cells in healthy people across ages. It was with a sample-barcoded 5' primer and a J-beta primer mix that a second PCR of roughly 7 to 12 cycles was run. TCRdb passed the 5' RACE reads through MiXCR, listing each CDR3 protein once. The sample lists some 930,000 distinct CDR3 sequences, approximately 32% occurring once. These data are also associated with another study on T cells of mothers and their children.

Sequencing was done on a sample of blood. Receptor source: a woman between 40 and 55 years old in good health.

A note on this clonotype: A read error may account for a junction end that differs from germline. DNA of the CDR3: TGTGCCAGCAGTCCCTTTTTCGCCCCGGGACAACCGATTGCAACTAGTGAAAAACTGTTTTTT. Amino acids: CASSPFFAPGQPIATSEKLFF. The chain employs TRBV6-1 and TRBJ1-4, with TRBD1 as a possible D gene (6 bases). Germline V CDR1 and CDR2: MNHNS, SASEGT. The CDR3 loop spans 21 amino acids.

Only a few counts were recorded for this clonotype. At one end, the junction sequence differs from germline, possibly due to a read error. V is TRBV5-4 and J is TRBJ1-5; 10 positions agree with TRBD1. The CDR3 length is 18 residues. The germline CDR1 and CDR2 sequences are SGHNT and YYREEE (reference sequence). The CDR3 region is CAISREGQGKYSNQPQHF. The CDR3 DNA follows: TGTGCCATCAGCCGGGAGGGACAGGGGAAATATAGCAATCAGCCCCAGCATTTT.

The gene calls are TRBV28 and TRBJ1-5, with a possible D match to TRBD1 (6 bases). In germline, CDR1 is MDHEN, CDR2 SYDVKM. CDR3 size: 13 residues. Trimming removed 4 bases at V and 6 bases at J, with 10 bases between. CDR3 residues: CASSSGQFQPQHF. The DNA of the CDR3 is TGTGCCAGCAGTTCGGGACAATTTCAGCCCCAGCATTTT.

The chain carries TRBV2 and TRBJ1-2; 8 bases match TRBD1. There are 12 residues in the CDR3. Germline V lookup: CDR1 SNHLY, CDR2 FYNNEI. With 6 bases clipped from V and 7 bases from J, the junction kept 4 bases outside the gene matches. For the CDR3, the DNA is TGTGCCAGCAGGGACAGGGACAGTGGCTACACCTTC. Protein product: CASRDRDSGYTF.

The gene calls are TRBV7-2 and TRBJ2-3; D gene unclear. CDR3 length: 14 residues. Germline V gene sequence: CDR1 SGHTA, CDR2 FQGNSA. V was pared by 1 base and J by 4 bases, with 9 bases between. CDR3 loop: CASSLVNPPDTQYF. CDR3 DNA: TGTGCCAGCAGCTTAGTAAACCCCCCAGATACGCAGTATTTT. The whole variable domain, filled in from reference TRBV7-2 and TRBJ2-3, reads GAGVSQSPSNKVTEKGKDVELRCDPISGHTALYWYRQSLGQGLEFLIYFQGNSAPDKSGLPSDRFSAERTGGSVSTLTIQRTQQEDSAVYLCASSLVNPPDTQYFGPGTRLTVL.

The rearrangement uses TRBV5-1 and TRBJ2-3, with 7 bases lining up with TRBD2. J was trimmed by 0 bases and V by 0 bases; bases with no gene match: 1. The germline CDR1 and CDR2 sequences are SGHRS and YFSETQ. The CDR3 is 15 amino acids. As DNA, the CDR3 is TGCGCCAGCAGCTTGGAACTAGCGAGCACAGATACGCAGTATTTT. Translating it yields CASSLELASTDTQYF.

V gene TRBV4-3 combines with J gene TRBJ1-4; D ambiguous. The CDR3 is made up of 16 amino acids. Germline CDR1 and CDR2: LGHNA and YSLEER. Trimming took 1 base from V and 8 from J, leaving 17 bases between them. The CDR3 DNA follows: TGCGCCAGCAGCCAAGTTCTGGCGAACTCGGGCGAAAAACTGTTTTTT. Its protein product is CASSQVLANSGEKLFF.

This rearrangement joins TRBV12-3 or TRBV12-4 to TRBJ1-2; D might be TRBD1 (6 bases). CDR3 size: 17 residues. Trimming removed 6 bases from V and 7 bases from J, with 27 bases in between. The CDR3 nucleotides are TGTGCCAGCAGAGGGTCGGACTTCAGGGGACATCAGGCTGGCTACACCTTC. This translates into CASRGSDFRGHQAGYTF.

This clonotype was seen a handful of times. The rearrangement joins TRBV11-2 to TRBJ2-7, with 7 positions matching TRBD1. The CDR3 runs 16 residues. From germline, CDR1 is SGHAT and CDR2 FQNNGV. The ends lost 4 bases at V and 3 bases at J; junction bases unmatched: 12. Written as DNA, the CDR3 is TGTGCCAGCAGCTCCTTAGGCGACGGGACAGTCTACGAGCAGTACTTC. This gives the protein CASSSLGDGTVYEQYF.

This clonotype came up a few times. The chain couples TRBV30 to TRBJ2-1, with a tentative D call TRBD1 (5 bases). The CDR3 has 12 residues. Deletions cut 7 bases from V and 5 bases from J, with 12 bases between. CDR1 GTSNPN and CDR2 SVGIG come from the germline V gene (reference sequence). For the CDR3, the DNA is TGTGCCTTGGCGGACATGAACAATGAGCAGTTCTTC. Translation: CALADMNNEQFF.

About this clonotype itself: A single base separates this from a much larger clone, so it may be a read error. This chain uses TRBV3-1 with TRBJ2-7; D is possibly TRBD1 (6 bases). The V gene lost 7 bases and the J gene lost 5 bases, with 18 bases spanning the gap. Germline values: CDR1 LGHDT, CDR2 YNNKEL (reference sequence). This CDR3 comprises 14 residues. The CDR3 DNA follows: TGTGCCAGCAACCACCAAACAGGGTTGGACGAGCAGTACTTC. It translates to CASNHQTGLDEQYF.

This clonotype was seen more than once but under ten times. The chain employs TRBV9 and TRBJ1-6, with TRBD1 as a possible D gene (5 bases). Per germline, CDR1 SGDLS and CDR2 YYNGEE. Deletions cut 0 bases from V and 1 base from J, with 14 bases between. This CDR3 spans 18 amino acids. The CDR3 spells CASSVERDLGSYNSPLHF. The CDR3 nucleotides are TGTGCCAGCAGCGTAGAGAGGGACCTGGGATCCTATAATTCACCCCTCCACTTT.

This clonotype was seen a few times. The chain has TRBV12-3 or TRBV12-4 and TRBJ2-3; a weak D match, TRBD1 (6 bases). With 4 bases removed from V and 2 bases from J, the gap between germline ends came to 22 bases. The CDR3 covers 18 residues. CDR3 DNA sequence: TGTGCCAGCAGTTCTTATTGGCCAGGGGAAGGGGACACAGATACGCAGTATTTT. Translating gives CASSSYWPGEGDTDTQYF.

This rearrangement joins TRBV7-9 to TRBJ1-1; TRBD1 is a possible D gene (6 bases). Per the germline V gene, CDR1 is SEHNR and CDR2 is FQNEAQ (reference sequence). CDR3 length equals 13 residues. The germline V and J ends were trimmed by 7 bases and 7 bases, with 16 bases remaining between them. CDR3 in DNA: TGTGCCAGCATCCCGACCAGGGGAGGTGAAGCTTTCTTT. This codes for CASIPTRGGEAFF.

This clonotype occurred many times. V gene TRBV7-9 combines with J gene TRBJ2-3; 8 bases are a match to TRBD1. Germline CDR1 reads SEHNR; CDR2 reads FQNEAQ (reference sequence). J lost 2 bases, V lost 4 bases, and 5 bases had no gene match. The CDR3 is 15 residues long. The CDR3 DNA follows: TGTGCCAGCAGCTCGGGACAGGACTTCACAGATACGCAGTATTTT. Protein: CASSSGQDFTDTQYF. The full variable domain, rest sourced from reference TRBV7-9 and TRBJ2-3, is DTGVSQNPRHKITKRGQNVTFRCDPISEHNRLYWYRQTLGQGPEFLTYFQNEAQLEKSRLLSDRFSAERPKGSFSTLEIQRTEQGDSAMYLCASSSGQDFTDTQYFGPGTRLTVL.

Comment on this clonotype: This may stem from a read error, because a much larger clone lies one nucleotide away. CDR3 DNA: TGTGCCAGCAGTGGAGGGTCTCGGGGCTACACCTTC. Its protein product is CASSGGSRGYTF. The chain couples TRBV25-1 to TRBJ1-2; no definite D call. With 4 bases removed from V and 8 bases from J, the gap between germline ends came to 11 bases. Germline CDR1 is MGHDK and CDR2 is SYGVNS. The CDR3 spans 12 residues.

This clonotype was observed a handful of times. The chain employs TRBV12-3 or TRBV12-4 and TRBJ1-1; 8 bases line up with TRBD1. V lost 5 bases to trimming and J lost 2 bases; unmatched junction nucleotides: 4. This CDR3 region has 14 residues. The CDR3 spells CASSEQGVNTEAFF. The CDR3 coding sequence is TGTGCCAGCAGTGAACAGGGGGTTAACACTGAAGCTTTCTTT.

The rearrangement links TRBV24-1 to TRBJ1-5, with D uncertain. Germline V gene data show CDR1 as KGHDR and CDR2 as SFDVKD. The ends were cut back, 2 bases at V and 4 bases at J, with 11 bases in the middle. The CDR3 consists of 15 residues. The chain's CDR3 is CATSDSRRPNQPQHF. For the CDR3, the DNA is TGTGCCACCAGTGATTCGCGACGGCCTAATCAGCCCCAGCATTTT.

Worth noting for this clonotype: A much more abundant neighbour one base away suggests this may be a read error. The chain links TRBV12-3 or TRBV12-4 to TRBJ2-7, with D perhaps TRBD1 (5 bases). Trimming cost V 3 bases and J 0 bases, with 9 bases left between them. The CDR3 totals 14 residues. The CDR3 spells CASSLTTASYEQYF. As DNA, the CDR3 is TGTGCCAGCAGTTTGACGACAGCCTCCTACGAGCAGTACTTC.

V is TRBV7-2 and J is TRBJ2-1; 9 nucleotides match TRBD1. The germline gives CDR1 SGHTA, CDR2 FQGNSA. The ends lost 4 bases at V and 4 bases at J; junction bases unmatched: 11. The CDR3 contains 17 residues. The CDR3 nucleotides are TGTGCCAGCAGCTCTCAGGGGGGGACAGGGAGGTACAATGAGCAGTTCTTC. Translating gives CASSSQGGTGRYNEQFF. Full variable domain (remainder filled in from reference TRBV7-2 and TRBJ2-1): GAGVSQSPSNKVTEKGKDVELRCDPISGHTALYWYRQSLGQGLEFLIYFQGNSAPDKSGLPSDRFSAERTGGSVSTLTIQRTQQEDSAVYLCASSSQGGTGRYNEQFFGPGTRLTVL.

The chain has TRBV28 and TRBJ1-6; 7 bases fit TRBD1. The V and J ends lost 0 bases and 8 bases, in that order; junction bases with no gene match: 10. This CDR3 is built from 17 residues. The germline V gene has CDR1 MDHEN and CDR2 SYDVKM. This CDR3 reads CASSLWTLIGGDSPLHF. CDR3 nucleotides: TGTGCCAGCAGTTTATGGACCCTTATAGGGGGCGATTCACCCCTCCACTTT.

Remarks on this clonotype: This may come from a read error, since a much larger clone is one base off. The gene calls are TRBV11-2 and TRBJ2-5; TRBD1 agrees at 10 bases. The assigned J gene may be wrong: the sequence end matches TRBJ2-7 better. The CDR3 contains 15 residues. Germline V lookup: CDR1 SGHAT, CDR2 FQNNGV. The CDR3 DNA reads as TGTGCCAGCAGCTTTGGGACAGGGGACGGCTACGAGCAGTACTTC. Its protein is CASSFGTGDGYEQYF.

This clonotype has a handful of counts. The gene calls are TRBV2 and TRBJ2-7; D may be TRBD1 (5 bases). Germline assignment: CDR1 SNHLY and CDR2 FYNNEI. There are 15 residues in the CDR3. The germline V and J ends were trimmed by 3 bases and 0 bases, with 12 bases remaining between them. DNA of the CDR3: TGTGCCAGCAGTGAGAACAGGCGGAGCTCCTACGAGCAGTACTTC. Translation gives CASSENRRSSYEQYF.

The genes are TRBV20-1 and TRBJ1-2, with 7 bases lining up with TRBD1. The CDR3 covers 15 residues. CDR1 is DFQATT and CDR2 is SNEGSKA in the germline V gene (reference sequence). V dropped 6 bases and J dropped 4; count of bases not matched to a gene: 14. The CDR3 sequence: CSAVGGDRNIYGYTF. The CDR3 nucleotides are TGCAGTGCAGTAGGGGGGGACAGAAACATCTATGGCTACACCTTC.